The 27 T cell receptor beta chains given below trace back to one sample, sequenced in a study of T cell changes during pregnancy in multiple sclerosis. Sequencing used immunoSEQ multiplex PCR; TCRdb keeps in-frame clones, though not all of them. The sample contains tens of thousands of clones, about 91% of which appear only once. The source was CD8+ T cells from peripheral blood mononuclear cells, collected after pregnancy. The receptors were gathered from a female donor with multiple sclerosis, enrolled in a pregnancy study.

In DNA, the CDR3 is TGTGCCAGCAGCTTAGCGAGGTCCTACGAGCAGTACTTC. Protein product: CASSLARSYEQYF. The chain employs TRBV7-6 and TRBJ2-7; D remains unclear. This CDR3 is built from 13 residues. The ends were cut back, 0 bases at V and 1 base at J, with 4 bases in the middle. Germline V gene data show CDR1 as SGHVS and CDR2 as FNYEAQ.

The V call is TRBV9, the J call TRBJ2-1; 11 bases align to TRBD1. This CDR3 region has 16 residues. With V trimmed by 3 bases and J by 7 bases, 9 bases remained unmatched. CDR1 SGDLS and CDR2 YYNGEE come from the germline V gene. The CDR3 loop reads CASSEGGTGGLNEQFF. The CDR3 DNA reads TGTGCCAGCAGCGAGGGGGGGACAGGGGGTTTGAATGAGCAGTTCTTC.

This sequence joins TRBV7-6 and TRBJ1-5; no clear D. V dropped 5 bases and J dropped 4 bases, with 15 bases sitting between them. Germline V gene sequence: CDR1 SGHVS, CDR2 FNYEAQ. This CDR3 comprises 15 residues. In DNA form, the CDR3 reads TGTGCCAGCAGCCGGAAAGGCGGGTGGAATCAGCCCCAGCATTTT. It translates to CASSRKGGWNQPQHF.

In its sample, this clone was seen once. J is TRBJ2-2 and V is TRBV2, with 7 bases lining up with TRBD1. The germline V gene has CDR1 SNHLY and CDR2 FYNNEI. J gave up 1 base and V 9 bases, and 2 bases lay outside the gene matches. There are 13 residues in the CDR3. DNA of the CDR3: TGTGCCAGTGACAGGGAGAACACCGGGGAGCTGTTTTTT. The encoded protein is CASDRENTGELFF.

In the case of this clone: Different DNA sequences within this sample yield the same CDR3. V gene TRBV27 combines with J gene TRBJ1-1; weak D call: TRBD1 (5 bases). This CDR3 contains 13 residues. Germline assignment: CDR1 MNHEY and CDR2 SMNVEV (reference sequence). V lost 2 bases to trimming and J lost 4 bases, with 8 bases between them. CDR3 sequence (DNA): TGTGCCAGCAGTTTAACAGGCCGCACTGAAGCTTTCTTT. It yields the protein CASSLTGRTEAFF.

Here the CDR3 DNA reads TGTGCCAGCACCCCGGACAGCGGCTATGGCTACACCTTC. Translated: CASTPDSGYGYTF. The chain combines TRBV9 with TRBJ1-2; TRBD1 might be the D (6 bases). The germline gives CDR1 SGDLS, CDR2 YYNGEE. Trimming removed 6 bases from V and 4 bases from J, with 13 bases in between. The CDR3 extends over 13 amino acids.

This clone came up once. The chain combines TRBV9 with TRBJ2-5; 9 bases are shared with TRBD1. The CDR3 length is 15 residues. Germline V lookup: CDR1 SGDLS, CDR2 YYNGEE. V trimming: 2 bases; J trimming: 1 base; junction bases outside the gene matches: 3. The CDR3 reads CASSVNRGPQETQYF. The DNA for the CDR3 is TGTGCCAGCAGCGTGAACAGGGGGCCCCAAGAGACCCAGTACTTC.

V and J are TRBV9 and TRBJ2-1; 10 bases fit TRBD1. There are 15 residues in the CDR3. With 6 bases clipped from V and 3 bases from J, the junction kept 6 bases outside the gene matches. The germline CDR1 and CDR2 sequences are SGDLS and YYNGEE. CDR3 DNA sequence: TGTGCCAGCACCTTGGACAGGGGGGACTACAATGAGCAGTTCTTC. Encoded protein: CASTLDRGDYNEQFF.

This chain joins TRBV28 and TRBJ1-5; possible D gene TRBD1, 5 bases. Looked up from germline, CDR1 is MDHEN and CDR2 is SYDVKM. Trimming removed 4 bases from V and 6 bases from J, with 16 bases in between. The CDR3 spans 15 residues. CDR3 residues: CASSYPAGWGQPQHF. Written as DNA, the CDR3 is TGTGCCAGCAGTTACCCGGCAGGGTGGGGTCAGCCCCAGCATTTT.

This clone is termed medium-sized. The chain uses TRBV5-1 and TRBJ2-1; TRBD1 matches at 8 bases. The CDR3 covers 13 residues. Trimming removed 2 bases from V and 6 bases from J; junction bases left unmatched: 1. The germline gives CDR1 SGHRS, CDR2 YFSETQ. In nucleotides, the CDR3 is TGCGCCAGCAGCTTACAGGGGGGCAATGAGCAGTTCTTC. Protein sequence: CASSLQGGNEQFF.

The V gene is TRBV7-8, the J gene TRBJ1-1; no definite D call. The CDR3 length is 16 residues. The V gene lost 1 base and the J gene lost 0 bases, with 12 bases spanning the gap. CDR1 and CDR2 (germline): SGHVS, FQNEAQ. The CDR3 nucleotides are TGTGCCAGCAGCTTAGAAAAGTCCCTAATGAACACTGAAGCTTTCTTT. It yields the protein CASSLEKSLMNTEAFF.

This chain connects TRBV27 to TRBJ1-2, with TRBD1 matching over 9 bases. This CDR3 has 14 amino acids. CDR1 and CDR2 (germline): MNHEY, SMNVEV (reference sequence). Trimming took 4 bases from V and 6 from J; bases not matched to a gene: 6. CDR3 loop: CASSSQQGADGYTF. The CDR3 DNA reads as TGTGCCAGCAGTTCCCAACAGGGGGCGGATGGCTACACCTTC.

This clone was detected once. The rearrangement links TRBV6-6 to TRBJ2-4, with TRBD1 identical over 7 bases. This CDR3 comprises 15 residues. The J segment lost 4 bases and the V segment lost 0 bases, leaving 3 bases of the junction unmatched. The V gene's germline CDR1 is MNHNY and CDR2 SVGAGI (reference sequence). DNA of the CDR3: TGTGCCAGCAGTTACTCGGGGACAGCAAAAAACATTCAGTACTTC. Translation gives CASSYSGTAKNIQYF.

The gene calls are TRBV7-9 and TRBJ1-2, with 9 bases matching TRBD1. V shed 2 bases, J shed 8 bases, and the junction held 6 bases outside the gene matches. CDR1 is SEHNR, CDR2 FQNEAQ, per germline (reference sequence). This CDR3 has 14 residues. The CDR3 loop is CASSLPDRGKGYTF. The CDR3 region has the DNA TGTGCCAGCAGCTTACCCGACAGGGGGAAAGGCTACACCTTC.

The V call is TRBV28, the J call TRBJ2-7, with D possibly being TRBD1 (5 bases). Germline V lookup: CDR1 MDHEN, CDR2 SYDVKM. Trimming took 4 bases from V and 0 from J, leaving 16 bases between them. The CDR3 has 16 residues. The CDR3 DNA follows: TGTGCCAGCAGTTCCCCCCCGGACAAAACCTCCTACGAGCAGTACTTC. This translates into CASSSPPDKTSYEQYF.

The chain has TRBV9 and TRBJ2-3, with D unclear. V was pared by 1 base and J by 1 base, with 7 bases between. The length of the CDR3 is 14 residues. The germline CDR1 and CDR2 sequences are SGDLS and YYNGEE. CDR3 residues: CASSVQLRTDTQYF. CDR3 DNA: TGTGCCAGCAGCGTACAACTCCGCACAGATACGCAGTATTTT.

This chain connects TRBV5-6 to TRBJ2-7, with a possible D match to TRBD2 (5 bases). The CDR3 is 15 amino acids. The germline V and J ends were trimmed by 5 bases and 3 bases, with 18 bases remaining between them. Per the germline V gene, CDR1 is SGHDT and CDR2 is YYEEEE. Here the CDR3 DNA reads TGTGCCAGCAGTTCTATCGTTGGAGGATTCTACGAGCAGTACTTC. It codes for CASSSIVGGFYEQYF.

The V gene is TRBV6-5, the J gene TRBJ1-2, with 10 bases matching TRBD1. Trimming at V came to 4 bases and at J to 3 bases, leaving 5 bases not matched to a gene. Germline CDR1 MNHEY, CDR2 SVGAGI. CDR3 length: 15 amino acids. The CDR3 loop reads CASSSGQGPDYGYTF. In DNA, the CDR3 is TGTGCCAGCAGTTCGGGACAGGGGCCCGACTATGGCTACACCTTC.

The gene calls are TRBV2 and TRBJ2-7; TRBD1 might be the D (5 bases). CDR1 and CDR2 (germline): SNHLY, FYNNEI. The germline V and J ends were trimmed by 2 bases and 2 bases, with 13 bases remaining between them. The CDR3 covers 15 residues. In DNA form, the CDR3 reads TGTGCCAGCAGTGAATTACCAGGGCCCCCCTACGAGCAGTACTTC. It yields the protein CASSELPGPPYEQYF. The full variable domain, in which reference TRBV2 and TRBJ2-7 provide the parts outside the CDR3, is EPEVTQTPSHQVTQMGQEVILRCVPISNHLYFYWYRQILGQKVEFLVSFYNNEISEKSEIFDDQFSVERPDGSNFTLKIRSTKLEDSAMYFCASSELPGPPYEQYFGPGTRLTVT.

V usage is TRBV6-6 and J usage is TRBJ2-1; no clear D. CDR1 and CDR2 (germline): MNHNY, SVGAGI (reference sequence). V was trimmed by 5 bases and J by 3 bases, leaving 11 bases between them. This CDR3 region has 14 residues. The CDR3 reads CASSQKADYNEQFF. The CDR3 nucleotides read TGTGCCAGCAGTCAAAAGGCGGACTACAATGAGCAGTTCTTC.

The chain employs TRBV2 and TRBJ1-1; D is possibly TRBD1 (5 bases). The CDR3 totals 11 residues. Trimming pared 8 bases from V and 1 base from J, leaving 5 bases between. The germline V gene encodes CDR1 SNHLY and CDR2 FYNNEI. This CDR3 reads CASQGNTEAFF. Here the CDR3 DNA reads TGTGCCAGCCAGGGGAACACTGAAGCTTTCTTT.

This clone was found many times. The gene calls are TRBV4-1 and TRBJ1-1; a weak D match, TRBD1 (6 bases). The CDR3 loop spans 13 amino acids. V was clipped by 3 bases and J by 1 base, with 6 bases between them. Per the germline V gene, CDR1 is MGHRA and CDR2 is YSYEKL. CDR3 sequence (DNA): TGCGCCAGCAGCCAGGGACAGAACACTGAAGCTTTCTTT. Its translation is CASSQGQNTEAFF.

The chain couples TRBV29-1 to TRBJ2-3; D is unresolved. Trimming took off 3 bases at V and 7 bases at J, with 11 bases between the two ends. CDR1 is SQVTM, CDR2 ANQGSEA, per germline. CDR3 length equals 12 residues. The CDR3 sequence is CSVEGRLNTQYF. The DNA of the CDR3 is TGCAGCGTTGAGGGCAGGTTAAATACGCAGTATTTT.

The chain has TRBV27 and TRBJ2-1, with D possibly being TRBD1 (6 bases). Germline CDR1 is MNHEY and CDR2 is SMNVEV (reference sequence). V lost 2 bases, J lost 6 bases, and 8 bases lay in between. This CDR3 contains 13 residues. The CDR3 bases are TGTGCCAGCAGTTTAACAGGGCTCAATGAGCAGTTCTTC. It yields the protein CASSLTGLNEQFF.

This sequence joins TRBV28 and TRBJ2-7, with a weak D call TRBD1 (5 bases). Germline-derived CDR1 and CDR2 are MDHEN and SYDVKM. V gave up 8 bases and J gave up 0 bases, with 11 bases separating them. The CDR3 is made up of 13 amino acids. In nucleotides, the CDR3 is TGTGCCAGCGGCCGCCAGGGCTCCTACGAGCAGTACTTC. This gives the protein CASGRQGSYEQYF. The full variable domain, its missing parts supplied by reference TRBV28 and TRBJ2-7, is DVKVTQSSRYLVKRTGEKVFLECVQDMDHENMFWYRQDPGLGLRLIYFSYDVKMKEKGDIPEGYSVSREKKERFSLILESASTNQTSMYLCASGRQGSYEQYFGPGTRLTVT.

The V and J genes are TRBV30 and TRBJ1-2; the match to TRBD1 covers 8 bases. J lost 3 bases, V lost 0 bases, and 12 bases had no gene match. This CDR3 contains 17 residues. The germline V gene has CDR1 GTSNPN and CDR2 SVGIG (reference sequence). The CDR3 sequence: CAWSVRARQGAYYGYTF. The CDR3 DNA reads TGTGCCTGGAGTGTACGAGCGAGGCAGGGGGCATACTATGGCTACACCTTC. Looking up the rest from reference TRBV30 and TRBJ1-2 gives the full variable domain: SQTIHQWPATLVQPVGSPLSLECTVEGTSNPNLYWYRQAAGRGLQLLFYSVGIGQISSEVPQNLSASRPQDRQFILSSKKLLLSDSGFYLCAWSVRARQGAYYGYTFGSGTRLTVV.

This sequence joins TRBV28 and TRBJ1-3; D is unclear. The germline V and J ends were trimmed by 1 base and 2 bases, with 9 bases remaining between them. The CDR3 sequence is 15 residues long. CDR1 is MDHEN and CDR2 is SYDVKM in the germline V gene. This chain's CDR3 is CASSLSSSTGNTIYF. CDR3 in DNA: TGTGCCAGCAGTTTATCCTCCTCTACTGGAAACACCATATATTTT. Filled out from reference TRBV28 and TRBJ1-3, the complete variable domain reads DVKVTQSSRYLVKRTGEKVFLECVQDMDHENMFWYRQDPGLGLRLIYFSYDVKMKEKGDIPEGYSVSREKKERFSLILESASTNQTSMYLCASSLSSSTGNTIYFGEGSWLTVV.